This TCR beta chain was retrieved from a study of T cell changes during pregnancy in multiple sclerosis. Some clones are missing from TCRdb's copy, which holds only in-frame ones; the method was immunoSEQ multiplex PCR. Of 35,000 to 45,000 clones in the sample, about 90% were seen once. The sequencing used CD4+ T cells from peripheral blood mononuclear cells, collected in the second trimester of pregnancy. The TCR sequence derives from a female donor in good health, enrolled as a control in a pregnancy study.

This CDR3 is CASSSETTGEAFF. In DNA, the CDR3 is TGTGCCAGCAGCTCCGAAACGACGGGTGAGGCTTTCTTT. This chain joins TRBV7-9 and TRBJ1-1; no reliable D call. The V and J ends lost 4 bases and 11 bases respectively, with 17 bases between them. In germline, CDR1 is SEHNR, CDR2 FQNEAQ (reference sequence). The CDR3 consists of 13 residues.